These T cell receptor beta chains were read from a single sample in a study of blood T cell repertoires in COVID-19. Generated by immunoSEQ multiplex PCR, the TCRdb table keeps only in-frame clones and is missing some. This sample has roughly 180,000 clones, with 86% found just once. Sequencing was performed on PBMCs or T cells enriched from blood (not recorded which). These receptor sequences come from a woman in her 30s who had recovered from COVID-19. CDR3s include the opening cysteine and the closing phenylalanine or tryptophan. D genes are given only for firm matches. Clone size is stated in some rows and not others, as once, few, many or a class when expanded.

TRBD2	.	TRBJ2-5	TRBV29-1	TGCAGCGCTAGGACTAGCGGGAGGTATCGGGAGACCCAGTACTTC	CSARTSGRYRETQYF
.	.	TRBJ2-3	TRBV9	TGTGCCAGCAGCCCAATGACAGTCACAGATACGCAGTATTTT	CASSPMTVTDTQYF
TRBD2	.	TRBJ2-7	TRBV7-9	TGTGCCAGCAGCCCTTTAGCGGGAGAAGGCTACGAGCAGTACTTC	CASSPLAGEGYEQYF
.	.	TRBJ2-7	TRBV5-1	TGCGCCAGCAGCTTGGTTGGAGCCGAGCAGTACTTC	CASSLVGAEQYF
.	.	TRBJ2-2	TRBV6-1	TGTGCCAGCAGTGAAGGGGGTCGGGGGATTTCCACCGGGGAGCTGTTTTTT	CASSEGGRGISTGELFF
.	.	TRBJ1-2	TRBV4-1	TGCGCCAGCAGCCGGGAGGAGGGGTCGGCCCGTTACTATGGCTACACCTTC	CASSREEGSARYYGYTF
.	.	TRBJ2-1	TRBV11-2	TGTGCCAGCAGCTTTGGTCAGGGGTTGGATGAGCAGTTCTTC	CASSFGQGLDEQFF
TRBD1	.	TRBJ1-2	TRBV11-2	TGTGCCAGCAGCTCGAGACCGGACAGGACGATTAACTATGGCTACACCTTC	CASSSRPDRTINYGYTF
.	.	TRBJ1-1	TRBV28	TGTGCCAGCAGTGGAGAGGAGTCCCGTCCGGAGGCTTTCTTT	CASSGEESRPEAFF
.	.	TRBJ2-7	TRBV19	TGTGCCAGTAGTTCACCAGGGGACTCCTACGAGCAGTACTTC	CASSSPGDSYEQYF
TRBD1	.	TRBJ1-3	TRBV30	TGTGCCTGGAGTTCTCCACTGGGACAGGGGACTGGAAACACCATATATTTT	CAWSSPLGQGTGNTIYF
.	few	TRBJ2-5	TRBV11-2	TGTGCCAGCAGCTCACCTACTCGTAGGGGGACGACCCAAGAGACCCAGTACTTC	CASSSPTRRGTTQETQYF
TRBD2	.	TRBJ2-2	TRBV7-9	TGTGCCAGCAGCTTAGGGTTCAGGACTAGCGGAAACACCGGGGAGCTGTTTTTT	CASSLGFRTSGNTGELFF
.	.	TRBJ2-1	TRBV4-1	TGCGCCAGCAGCCAAGAAGAAAGCCCGGGGGAGCAGTTCTTC	CASSQEESPGEQFF
TRBD2	.	TRBJ2-3	TRBV6-2/TRBV6-3	TGTGCCAGCAGTTACTCGACGAGGACTAGCAGTAGCACAGATACGCAGTATTTT	CASSYSTRTSSSTDTQYF
.	.	TRBJ2-1	TRBV19	TGTGCCAGTAGTATTGAGTTCGGGGGCTACAATGAGCAGTTCTTC	CASSIEFGGYNEQFF
.	.	TRBJ2-7	TRBV2	TGTGCCAGCAGTAACGAGAGCTACGAGCAGTACTTC	CASSNESYEQYF
.	.	TRBJ2-2	TRBV7-3	TGTGCCAGCAGCGCCCTAGGGGTGGACACCGGGGAGCTGTTTTTT	CASSALGVDTGELFF
TRBD2	.	TRBJ2-3	TRBV19	TGTGCCAGTAATCGTAGCGGGGGCACAGATACGCAGTATTTT	CASNRSGGTDTQYF
TRBD2	.	TRBJ2-1	TRBV5-1	TGCGCCAGCAGCTTAATCACTAGCGGAGGCTACTACAATGAGCAGTTCTTC	CASSLITSGGYYNEQFF
.	few	TRBJ2-7	TRBV27	TGTGCCAGCATGGACAGCGTCTACGAGCAGTACTTC	CASMDSVYEQYF
.	.	TRBJ2-1	TRBV7-2	TGTGCCAGCAGCTTAGAACGTTGGCTAGCGGAGGGGGTCAATGAGCAGTTCTTC	CASSLERWLAEGVNEQFF
TRBD1	.	TRBJ2-7	TRBV6-5	TGTGCCAGCAGTTACTCGGGACAGTTCTACGAGCAGTACTTC	CASSYSGQFYEQYF
TRBD2	.	TRBJ2-2	TRBV3-1/TRBV3-2	TGTGCCAGCAGCCAAGGCCCTAAACGGGGGGTCGGCACCGGGGAGCTGTTTTTT	CASSQGPKRGVGTGELFF
.	.	TRBJ2-6	TRBV2	TGTGCCAGCAGCTTACAGAATAGAGGGGCCAACGTCCTGACTTTC	CASSLQNRGANVLTF
.	.	TRBJ1-1	TRBV7-2	TGTGCCAGCAGCCCACGGCGGGGGGGGACTGAAGCTTTCTTT	CASSPRRGGTEAFF
TRBD1	.	TRBJ2-3	TRBV4-1	TGCGCCAGCAGCCAAGGGTCGGACAGGGCCAACACAGATACGCAGTATTTT	CASSQGSDRANTDTQYF
TRBD1	.	TRBJ2-7	TRBV5-5	TGTGCCAGCAGCCCTTGGACAGGGGGCGGCGAGCAGTACTTC	CASSPWTGGGEQYF
TRBD1	.	TRBJ2-3	TRBV6-5	TGTGCCAGCAGTTACTGGGGGACAGGGGGTGGAGATACGCAGTATTTT	CASSYWGTGGGDTQYF
.	.	TRBJ1-6	TRBV28	TGTGCCAGCATTCCGGAGAGCTCCTATAATTCACCCCTCCACTTT	CASIPESSYNSPLHF
.	.	TRBJ2-2	TRBV2	TGTGCCAGCAGTCCCAATAGCGGGAACACCGGGGAGCTGTTTTTT	CASSPNSGNTGELFF
.	.	TRBJ1-6	TRBV5-4	TGTGCCAGCAGCTTGGCCCCGGGGAGTAATTCACCCCTCCACTTT	CASSLAPGSNSPLHF
.	.	TRBJ1-5	TRBV6-5	TGTGCCAGCAGTTATGGGCAGGGTAGCCAGCCCCAGCATTTT	CASSYGQGSQPQHF
TRBD2	once	TRBJ2-6	TRBV20-1	TGCAGTGCTAGTGGGGAGCGGGAGGTCCTCTCTGGGGCCAACGTCCTGACTTTC	CSASGEREVLSGANVLTF
TRBD2	.	TRBJ2-1	TRBV5-8	TGTGCCAGCAGCTTCTTACTAGCGGGAGTAAACAATGAGCAGTTCTTC	CASSFLLAGVNNEQFF
.	.	TRBJ2-7	TRBV4-1	TGCGCCAGCAGCCAATTGATAGTACGTTTTGACAGCCGGGGGACCCCATACGAGCAGTACTTC	CASSQLIVRFDSRGTPYEQYF
TRBD2	.	TRBJ2-7	TRBV7-9	TGTGCCAGCAGCCGACTAGCGAGAGTGGGCGAGCAGTACTTC	CASSRLARVGEQYF
.	.	TRBJ1-3	TRBV18	TGTGCCAGCTCACCCCAAACGTACTACCTAAGCTCTGGAAACACCATATATTTT	CASSPQTYYLSSGNTIYF
TRBD1	.	TRBJ1-2	TRBV24-1	TGTGCCACCAGTGGGGACAGGGCCTATGGCTACACCTTC	CATSGDRAYGYTF
TRBD1	.	TRBJ2-1	TRBV19	TGTGCCAGTAGTCCCCGACAGGGCGGTGAGCAGTTCTTC	CASSPRQGGEQFF
.	.	TRBJ1-4	TRBV3-1/TRBV3-2	TGTGCCAGCAGCCGTACAGGGCTGGTATCCGAAAAACTGTTTTTT	CASSRTGLVSEKLFF
.	.	TRBJ2-1	TRBV5-1	TGCGCCAGCAGACAGGGCGTCAATGAGCAGTTCTTC	CASRQGVNEQFF
.	.	TRBJ1-1	TRBV6-5	TGTGCCAGCAGTTACCCGGGGGGTCTTGGGAACACTGAAGCTTTCTTT	CASSYPGGLGNTEAFF
TRBD2	.	TRBJ2-7	TRBV29-1	TGCAGCGTCTCATATTTCAGACTAGCGGGAAGCTCCTACGAGCAGTACTTC	CSVSYFRLAGSSYEQYF
.	.	TRBJ2-7	TRBV4-1	TGCGCCAGCAGCCTCACAAGCACGTCGGGATACGAGCAGTACTTC	CASSLTSTSGYEQYF